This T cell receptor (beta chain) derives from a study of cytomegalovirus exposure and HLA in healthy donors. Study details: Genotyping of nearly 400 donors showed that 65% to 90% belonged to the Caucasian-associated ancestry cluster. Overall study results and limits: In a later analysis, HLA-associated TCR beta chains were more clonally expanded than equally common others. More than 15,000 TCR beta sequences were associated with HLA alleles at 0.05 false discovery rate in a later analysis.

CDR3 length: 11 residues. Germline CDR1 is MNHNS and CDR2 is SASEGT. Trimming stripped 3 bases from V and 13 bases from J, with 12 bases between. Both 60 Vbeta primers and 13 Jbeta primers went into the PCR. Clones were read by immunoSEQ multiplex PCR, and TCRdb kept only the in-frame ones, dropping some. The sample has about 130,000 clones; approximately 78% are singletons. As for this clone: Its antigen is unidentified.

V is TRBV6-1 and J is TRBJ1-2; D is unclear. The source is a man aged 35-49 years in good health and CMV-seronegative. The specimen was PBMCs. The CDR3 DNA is TGTGCCAGCAGTGAGCAACGGGTTACCACCTTC. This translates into CASSEQRVTTF.